This section outlines one TCR beta chain sequence together with its context. As yet, its antigen is unknown. The data were obtained in a study of shared clonotypes between healthy human individuals. About the research overall: The study enrolled a couple of women and three men aged 18 to 49.

The germline V gene encodes CDR1 SGHTA and CDR2 FQGNSA. Trimming pared 2 bases from V and 7 bases from J, leaving 13 bases between. This CDR3 region has 14 residues. General observations from the study: A few donors showed sharing of 4.5% to 6% of naive CD4 clonotypes.

Each replicate PCR on the sorted subsets used 200 to 250 ng DNA (around 30,000 T cell genomes). Authors' methods: Without quality scores, immunoSEQ junctional reads could not be filtered like full-length reads. TCRdb's copy holds only in-frame clones and misses some; the assay was immunoSEQ multiplex PCR. D and trimming were read from the DNA, whereas the V and J calls and clone size are those reported in that table. The profile covers about 330,000 clones, with around 87% appearing a single time and about 17% taken by the ten largest. This chain links TRBV7-2 with TRBJ2-3; the D is unclear. Input material: memory CD8+ T cells sorted from blood. Subset reported: CD45RO+ cells pooled with CCR7-negative TemRA cells. The clonotype originates from a man between 18 and 29 years old in good health. DNA of the CDR3: TGTGCCAGCAGCTTACTGGTTAGCCCCCATACGCAGTATTTT. Translated: CASSLLVSPHTQYF.